A single sample is the source of the 15 T cell receptor beta chains below, sequenced in a study of identical twins (dated by TCRdb to about 2016). Libraries were prepared through 5' RACE. Sequencing was carried out with an Illumina HiSeq 2000. TCRdb's own reprocessing of the public reads used fastp at Q25 and MiXCR and kept productive beta chains. Every entry covers one CDR3 protein and lists the most common genes and DNA from its rows. The sample table contains about 900,000 distinct CDR3 sequences; only one count was recorded for roughly an eighth of them. The top ten clonotypes cover around 1.6% of the sample. This sample was shared with a second study, whose subject was yellow fever vaccine responses in identical twins.

Input material: PBMCs. These receptors came from a woman under 30 in good health.

The chain links TRBV13 to TRBJ2-7; TRBD1 or TRBD2 may be the D gene (5 bases each). In germline, CDR1 is PRHDT, CDR2 FYEKMQ (reference sequence). This CDR3 has 15 residues. V lost 0 bases to trimming and J lost 9 bases, with 18 bases between them. The CDR3 region is CASSLGRGATKAQYF. Written as DNA, the CDR3 is TGTGCCAGCAGCTTAGGTCGAGGGGCGACGAAGGCGCAGTACTTC. Filled out from reference TRBV13 and TRBJ2-7, the complete variable domain reads AAGVIQSPRHLIKEKRETATLKCYPIPRHDTVYWYQQGPGQDPQFLISFYEKMQSDKGSIPDRFSAQQFSDYHSELNMSSLELGDSALYFCASSLGRGATKAQYFGPGTRLTVT.

This clonotype was found many times. V gene TRBV18 combines with J gene TRBJ2-3; D gene ambiguous. Germline assignment: CDR1 KGHSH and CDR2 LQKENI. V lost 8 bases and J 4 bases, leaving 13 bases between the germline ends. The CDR3 extends over 13 amino acids. The CDR3 protein is CASSLSLADTQYF. The CDR3, as DNA: TGTGCCAGCAGCCTCAGTCTCGCAGATACGCAGTATTTT.

This clonotype was counted a single time. CDR3 nucleotides: TGTGCCAGCAGCGTAAAGGGGAGGGGCGAGGATGAGCAGTTCTTC. This codes for CASSVKGRGEDEQFF. This rearrangement joins TRBV7-9 to TRBJ2-1; TRBD2 matches 7 bases. With 5 bases clipped from V and 8 bases from J, the junction kept 12 bases outside the gene matches. The CDR3 runs 15 residues. CDR1 and CDR2 (germline): SEHNR, FQNEAQ (reference sequence).

A few counts support this clonotype. A clone one base away is much larger, so this may be a read error. The chain links TRBV3-1 to TRBJ2-5, with no clear D. Trimming took 6 bases from V and 3 from J, leaving 5 bases between them. CDR3 length: 11 residues. Germline V gene lookup returns CDR1 LGHDT and CDR2 YNNKEL (reference sequence). In DNA form, the CDR3 reads TGTGCCAGCAGGTCAAAAGAGACCCAGTACTTC. Translating it yields CASRSKETQYF.

Of note for this clonotype: At one end, the junction sequence differs from germline, possibly due to a read error. The V gene is TRBV11-2, the J gene TRBJ2-1; D remains ambiguous. Germline CDR1 SGHAT, CDR2 FQNNGV. There are 12 residues in the CDR3. For the CDR3, the DNA is TGTGCCAGCAGCTTAGGATTCGGTAGTGGTCTCTTC. Translating it yields CASSLGFGSGLF.

This chain joins TRBV25-1 and TRBJ2-1; the match to TRBD1 covers 11 bases. J lost 4 bases, V lost 2 bases, and 7 bases had no gene match. This CDR3 comprises 17 residues. Germline V gene data show CDR1 as MGHDK and CDR2 as SYGVNS. The CDR3 nucleotides read TGTGCCAGCAGTGAAGGGGCAGGGACAGGGGGTTACAATGAGCAGTTCTTC. This gives the protein CASSEGAGTGGYNEQFF.

This clonotype was recorded a few times. This sequence joins TRBV6-5 and TRBJ1-6; perhaps TRBD1 as D (6 bases). Germline loops: CDR1 MNHEY, CDR2 SVGAGI. This CDR3 is 17 amino acids long. The V end lost 3 bases, the J end lost 8 bases, and 20 bases lay between the germline ends. CDR3 DNA sequence: TGTGCCAGCAGTTATCGCGGGGGCGGGACCCCTTATTCACCCCTCCACTTT. Translation: CASSYRGGGTPYSPLHF.

This clonotype has only a few counts. CDR3 bases: TGCGCCAGCAGCCAAGATCCGAGCGGGGGGCTCTTGGAGACCCAGTACTTC. The encoded protein is CASSQDPSGGLLETQYF. The chain recombines TRBV4-1 with TRBJ2-5; 9 bases align to TRBD2. The V segment lost 0 bases and the J segment 5 bases; nucleotides outside the gene matches: 10. From germline, CDR1 is MGHRA and CDR2 YSYEKL. The CDR3 has 17 residues.

The rearrangement uses TRBV4-1 and TRBJ1-5; 8 bases are shared with TRBD1. CDR1 and CDR2 (germline): MGHRA, YSYEKL. The V and J ends lost 0 bases and 3 bases, in that order; junction bases with no gene match: 7. CDR3 length equals 17 residues. As DNA, the CDR3 is TGCGCCAGCAGCCAAGATATGTCCCAGGGGGCCAATCAGCCCCAGCATTTT. This translates into CASSQDMSQGANQPQHF.

This clonotype occurred a few times. At one boundary the junction diverges from the germline segment, which might be a read error. The V gene is TRBV28, the J gene TRBJ2-7; 11 nucleotides match TRBD1. Germline V lookup: CDR1 MDHEN, CDR2 SYDVKM. This CDR3 is built from 17 residues. The CDR3 DNA reads as TGTGCCAGCAGTTTATCCCCAGGACAGGGGGCATTTTTCGAGCAATACTTC. It yields the protein CASSLSPGQGAFFEQYF.

The sample holds many counts of this clonotype. This chain joins TRBV12-3 or TRBV12-4 and TRBJ2-5, with 8 bases identical to TRBD1. The V and J ends lost 6 bases and 5 bases, in that order; junction bases with no gene match: 5. This CDR3 comprises 13 residues. DNA of the CDR3: TGTGCCAGCAGAAGTCAGGGGGCGGAGACCCAGTACTTC. It translates to CASRSQGAETQYF.

This clonotype was seen ten or more times. The rearrangement uses TRBV10-3 and TRBJ2-7; the match to TRBD1 covers 8 bases. Losses at the gene ends were 4 bases for V and 4 bases for J; bases not matched to a gene: 6. CDR1 is ENHRY, CDR2 SYGVKD, per germline. The CDR3 spans 14 residues. CDR3 bases: TGTGCCATCAGTGGACAGGGGATGGATTACGAGCAGTACTTC. Its translation is CAISGQGMDYEQYF.

The chain uses TRBV7-3 and TRBJ2-3, with 9 nucleotides matching TRBD2. Germline loops: CDR1 SGHTA, CDR2 FQGTGA. J lost 6 bases, V lost 3 bases, and 7 bases had no gene match. There are 15 residues in the CDR3. The CDR3 protein is CASSFGSGRFDTQYF. In DNA form, the CDR3 reads TGTGCCAGCAGCTTTGGTAGCGGGAGATTTGATACGCAGTATTTT.

This clonotype has only a few counts. J is TRBJ1-5 and V is TRBV12-3 or TRBV12-4; maybe TRBD1 (5 bases). V lost 7 bases to trimming and J lost 1 base, with 11 bases between them. The CDR3 sequence is 14 residues long. For the CDR3, the DNA is TGTGCCAGCACCTCGGGGGGGAGCAATCAGCCCCAGCATTTT. Its protein is CASTSGGSNQPQHF.

This clonotype was observed a few times. J is TRBJ2-1 and V is TRBV10-3, with 11 bases lining up with TRBD2. This CDR3 is 18 amino acids long. With 1 base clipped from V and 3 bases from J, the junction kept 8 bases outside the gene matches. Germline lookup yields CDR1 ENHRY and CDR2 SYGVKD. As DNA, the CDR3 is TGTGCCATCAGTGAGTTACAGGGGACTAGCGGTTTCTACAATGAGCAGTTCTTC. It yields the protein CAISELQGTSGFYNEQFF.